This T cell receptor (beta chain) appears in the sequencing data of a study of T cells after yellow fever vaccination. Using its own MiXCR run on the 5' RACE reads, TCRdb lists one record per CDR3 protein. The sample has 550,000 or so distinct CDR3 sequences, roughly 19% seen once. This clonotype was seen only a few times. Its target is unknown. Notes on the study in general: The secondary response was weaker but peaked faster, day 5 versus 15. Most clones from primary vaccination resurfaced after the booster (around 97% CD4, 70% to 90% CD8).

Per germline, CDR1 LGHNA and CDR2 YSLEER. V lost 2 bases and J 5 bases, leaving 15 bases between the germline ends. This CDR3 region has 16 residues. The specimen was PBMCs, collected 15 days after the yellow fever booster vaccination. This receptor was identified in a man aged 30-40 years who received the YFV17D yellow fever vaccine. The chain uses TRBV4-3 and TRBJ2-2; D might be TRBD2 (6 bases). The CDR3 spells CASSQIAGQITGELFF. CDR3 nucleotides: TGCGCCAGCAGCCAAATCGCGGGGCAGATAACCGGGGAGCTGTTTTTT.